Listed below are T cell receptor beta chains from one sample, sequenced in a study of blood T cell repertoires in COVID-19. Clones were read by immunoSEQ multiplex PCR, and TCRdb kept only the in-frame ones, dropping some. This sample has roughly 180,000 clones, with roughly four fifths found just once. Source material: peripheral blood. The receptors derive from a woman aged 40 to 50 with COVID-19, enrolled during active disease. Both conserved end residues are part of each CDR3. D genes are given only for firm matches. Part of the rows lack a size; the others show once, few, many or a class for expanded clones.

V gene: TRBV10-3
clone size: many
D gene: .
J gene: TRBJ1-5
CDR3 protein: CAISESGAGNQPQHF
CDR3 DNA: TGTGCCATCAGTGAGTCAGGGGCAGGAAATCAGCCCCAGCATTTT

V gene: TRBV10-1
clone size: .
D gene: TRBD1
J gene: TRBJ1-5
CDR3 protein: CASSGQVNQPQHF
CDR3 DNA: TGCGCCAGCAGCGGACAGGTCAATCAGCCCCAGCATTTT

V gene: TRBV10-2
clone size: .
D gene: .
J gene: TRBJ1-6
CDR3 protein: CASKDSSYNSPLHF
CDR3 DNA: TGCGCCAGCAAAGACAGCTCCTATAATTCACCCCTCCACTTT

V gene: TRBV6-1
clone size: few
D gene: TRBD2
J gene: TRBJ2-3
CDR3 protein: CASSGDGTSGITDTQYF
CDR3 DNA: TGTGCCAGCAGTGGAGACGGGACTAGCGGGATAACAGATACGCAGTATTTT

V gene: TRBV19
clone size: .
D gene: .
J gene: TRBJ1-1
CDR3 protein: CASSTRLNTEAFF
CDR3 DNA: TGTGCCAGTAGTACCAGACTTAACACTGAAGCTTTCTTT

V gene: TRBV6-5
clone size: few
D gene: .
J gene: TRBJ1-6
CDR3 protein: CATGGHSPLHF
CDR3 DNA: TGTGCCACCGGGGGGCACTCACCCCTCCACTTT

V gene: TRBV4-2
clone size: .
D gene: TRBD2
J gene: TRBJ2-2
CDR3 protein: CASSRDASGRVAGELFF
CDR3 DNA: TGTGCCAGCAGCCGAGACGCTAGCGGGAGGGTAGCCGGGGAGCTGTTTTTT

V gene: TRBV9
clone size: few
D gene: .
J gene: TRBJ2-3
CDR3 protein: CASSGEVGTDTQYF
CDR3 DNA: TGTGCCAGCAGCGGTGAGGTGGGCACAGATACGCAGTATTTT

V gene: TRBV24-1
clone size: .
D gene: TRBD2
J gene: TRBJ2-5
CDR3 protein: CATSDPRIAGGETQYF
CDR3 DNA: TGTGCCACCAGTGATCCGAGAATAGCGGGAGGGGAGACCCAGTACTTC

V gene: TRBV6-6
clone size: .
D gene: .
J gene: TRBJ1-5
CDR3 protein: CASSAGGNQPQHF
CDR3 DNA: TGTGCCAGCAGTGCAGGGGGCAATCAGCCCCAGCATTTT

V gene: TRBV7-3
clone size: .
D gene: .
J gene: TRBJ2-3
CDR3 protein: CASSPFRGGTRDTQYF
CDR3 DNA: TGTGCCAGCAGCCCCTTTCGGGGAGGGACAAGGGATACGCAGTATTTT

V gene: TRBV2
clone size: .
D gene: .
J gene: TRBJ1-2
CDR3 protein: CASSGRGMEYGYTF
CDR3 DNA: TGTGCCAGCAGTGGGCGAGGGATGGAATATGGCTACACCTTC

V gene: TRBV19
clone size: .
D gene: .
J gene: TRBJ1-1
CDR3 protein: CASSVDSPGTEAFF
CDR3 DNA: TGTGCCAGTAGTGTCGACTCACCCGGGACTGAAGCTTTCTTT

V gene: TRBV6-5
clone size: once
D gene: .
J gene: TRBJ2-5
CDR3 protein: CASEEGYQETQYF
CDR3 DNA: TGTGCCAGCGAGGAGGGGTACCAAGAGACCCAGTACTTC

V gene: TRBV12-5
clone size: .
D gene: TRBD2
J gene: TRBJ2-5
CDR3 protein: CASSYPGGRAEFAETQYF
CDR3 DNA: TGTGCTAGTAGTTATCCTGGCGGGAGGGCTGAATTCGCGGAGACCCAGTACTTC

V gene: TRBV7-9
clone size: .
D gene: TRBD2
J gene: TRBJ2-5
CDR3 protein: CASSLQPGGGETQYF
CDR3 DNA: TGTGCCAGCAGCTTACAGCCTGGCGGGGGGGAGACCCAGTACTTC

V gene: TRBV7-3
clone size: .
D gene: TRBD2
J gene: TRBJ2-1
CDR3 protein: CASSPSSGSNEQFF
CDR3 DNA: TGTGCCAGCAGCCCGTCTAGCGGGAGCAATGAGCAGTTCTTC

V gene: TRBV20-1
clone size: .
D gene: .
J gene: TRBJ2-1
CDR3 protein: CSAGGGRSSYNEQFF
CDR3 DNA: TGCAGTGCTGGTGGTGGCCGCAGCTCCTACAATGAGCAGTTCTTC

V gene: TRBV7-2
clone size: .
D gene: TRBD1
J gene: TRBJ1-6
CDR3 protein: CASSSGQGVSPLHF
CDR3 DNA: TGTGCCAGCAGCTCGGGACAGGGAGTTTCACCCCTCCACTTT

V gene: TRBV27
clone size: .
D gene: TRBD2
J gene: TRBJ2-7
CDR3 protein: CASMGTSGSYEQYF
CDR3 DNA: TGTGCCAGCATGGGGACTAGCGGGAGTTACGAGCAGTACTTC

V gene: TRBV28
clone size: .
D gene: TRBD1
J gene: TRBJ1-2
CDR3 protein: CASRIDRGTYGYTF
CDR3 DNA: TGTGCCAGCAGGATAGACAGGGGAACCTATGGCTACACCTTC

V gene: TRBV28
clone size: .
D gene: .
J gene: TRBJ2-3
CDR3 protein: CASSPSRPDTQYF
CDR3 DNA: TGTGCCAGCAGTCCATCTAGGCCAGATACGCAGTATTTT

V gene: TRBV10-1
clone size: .
D gene: .
J gene: TRBJ2-5
CDR3 protein: CASSESSSAGVQETQYF
CDR3 DNA: TGCGCCAGCAGTGAGTCCAGCTCGGCCGGGGTCCAAGAGACCCAGTACTTC

V gene: TRBV27
clone size: .
D gene: .
J gene: TRBJ1-5
CDR3 protein: CASSYTGSNQPQHF
CDR3 DNA: TGTGCCAGCAGTTACACAGGGAGCAATCAGCCCCAGCATTTT

V gene: TRBV28
clone size: .
D gene: .
J gene: TRBJ2-2
CDR3 protein: CASRGISEPGTRGGELFF
CDR3 DNA: TGTGCCAGCAGGGGGATCTCTGAACCCGGGACAAGGGGAGGGGAGCTGTTTTTT

V gene: TRBV28
clone size: once
D gene: .
J gene: TRBJ2-2
CDR3 protein: CASFRGTENTGELFF
CDR3 DNA: TGTGCCAGCTTTCGGGGGACAGAGAACACCGGGGAGCTGTTTTTT

V gene: TRBV6-5
clone size: .
D gene: TRBD2
J gene: TRBJ2-4
CDR3 protein: CASIFLAGGKNIQYF
CDR3 DNA: TGTGCCAGCATTTTTCTAGCGGGAGGCAAAAACATTCAGTACTTC

V gene: TRBV10-3
clone size: many
D gene: .
J gene: TRBJ1-2
CDR3 protein: CATRVGEYGYTF
CDR3 DNA: TGTGCCACCAGAGTCGGGGAGTATGGCTACACCTTC

V gene: TRBV7-6
clone size: many
D gene: .
J gene: TRBJ2-5
CDR3 protein: CASSFHSEGTQYF
CDR3 DNA: TGTGCCAGCAGCTTCCATAGCGAGGGGACCCAGTACTTC

V gene: TRBV9
clone size: .
D gene: .
J gene: TRBJ2-2
CDR3 protein: CASSVRVAATGELFF
CDR3 DNA: TGTGCCAGCAGCGTAAGGGTAGCGGCCACCGGGGAGCTGTTTTTT

V gene: TRBV12-3/TRBV12-4
clone size: .
D gene: TRBD1
J gene: TRBJ2-3
CDR3 protein: CASSIPPQGVQYF
CDR3 DNA: TGTGCCAGCAGTATCCCCCCACAGGGGGTGCAGTATTTT

V gene: TRBV15
clone size: .
D gene: .
J gene: TRBJ2-7
CDR3 protein: CATSRAGVQPRDEQYF
CDR3 DNA: TGTGCCACCAGCAGAGCGGGAGTACAGCCACGCGACGAGCAGTACTTC

V gene: TRBV2
clone size: .
D gene: TRBD1
J gene: TRBJ2-1
CDR3 protein: CASKAGGNEQFF
CDR3 DNA: TGTGCCAGCAAAGCAGGGGGAAATGAGCAGTTCTTC

V gene: TRBV27
clone size: .
D gene: .
J gene: TRBJ2-7
CDR3 protein: CASSSGQWSSYEQYF
CDR3 DNA: TGTGCCAGCAGTTCTGGACAGTGGAGCTCCTACGAGCAGTACTTC

V gene: TRBV30
clone size: .
D gene: TRBD1
J gene: TRBJ2-3
CDR3 protein: CAWSAGTGLTDTQYF
CDR3 DNA: TGTGCCTGGAGCGCCGGGACAGGGCTCACAGATACGCAGTATTTT

V gene: TRBV7-6
clone size: .
D gene: TRBD2
J gene: TRBJ2-5
CDR3 protein: CASRLAGDGGETQYF
CDR3 DNA: TGTGCCAGCCGACTAGCGGGAGACGGAGGAGAGACCCAGTACTTC

V gene: TRBV19
clone size: .
D gene: .
J gene: TRBJ2-2
CDR3 protein: CASSMGGTNTGELFF
CDR3 DNA: TGTGCCAGTAGTATGGGTGGGACTAACACCGGGGAGCTGTTTTTT

V gene: TRBV4-1
clone size: .
D gene: TRBD1
J gene: TRBJ1-5
CDR3 protein: CASSQEITGTGRGGLQPQHF
CDR3 DNA: TGCGCCAGCAGCCAAGAGATCACCGGGACAGGGCGAGGGGGGCTCCAGCCCCAGCATTTT

V gene: TRBV28
clone size: .
D gene: .
J gene: TRBJ1-4
CDR3 protein: CASSLFPTNEKLFF
CDR3 DNA: TGTGCCAGCAGTTTGTTCCCTACGAATGAAAAACTGTTTTTT

V gene: TRBV28
clone size: .
D gene: .
J gene: TRBJ2-4
CDR3 protein: CASSLGGAGIQYF
CDR3 DNA: TGTGCCAGCAGTTTGGGGGGAGCCGGCATTCAGTACTTC

V gene: TRBV5-4
clone size: once
D gene: .
J gene: TRBJ2-5
CDR3 protein: CASSLGAFQETQYF
CDR3 DNA: TGTGCCAGCAGCTTGGGGGCCTTTCAAGAGACCCAGTACTTC

V gene: TRBV2
clone size: .
D gene: .
J gene: TRBJ1-1
CDR3 protein: CASSEITGRNTEAFF
CDR3 DNA: TGTGCCAGCAGTGAAATCACAGGAAGGAACACTGAAGCTTTCTTT

V gene: TRBV20-1
clone size: .
D gene: TRBD1
J gene: TRBJ2-5
CDR3 protein: CSGDRKETQYF
CDR3 DNA: TGCAGCGGGGACAGAAAAGAGACCCAGTACTTC

V gene: TRBV27
clone size: .
D gene: .
J gene: TRBJ2-7
CDR3 protein: CASSHGQPYEQYF
CDR3 DNA: TGTGCCAGCAGCCACGGACAGCCCTACGAGCAGTACTTC

V gene: TRBV24-1
clone size: .
D gene: TRBD1
J gene: TRBJ2-5
CDR3 protein: CATSDRGQGARETQYF
CDR3 DNA: TGTGCCACCAGTGACCGGGGCCAGGGGGCCCGGGAGACCCAGTACTTC

V gene: TRBV19
clone size: .
D gene: .
J gene: TRBJ2-2
CDR3 protein: CASSYTATGELFF
CDR3 DNA: TGTGCCAGTAGCTATACAGCAACCGGGGAGCTGTTTTTT

V gene: TRBV9
clone size: .
D gene: .
J gene: TRBJ2-2
CDR3 protein: CASSTNTGELFF
CDR3 DNA: TGTGCCAGCTCCACGAACACCGGGGAGCTGTTTTTT

V gene: TRBV7-8
clone size: .
D gene: .
J gene: TRBJ2-7
CDR3 protein: CASSLSRSGQYF
CDR3 DNA: TGTGCCAGCAGCTTAAGCCGGTCAGGGCAGTACTTC

V gene: TRBV27
clone size: .
D gene: .
J gene: TRBJ1-1
CDR3 protein: CASSPHRETEAFF
CDR3 DNA: TGTGCCAGCAGTCCGCACAGAGAAACTGAAGCTTTCTTT

V gene: TRBV5-1
clone size: .
D gene: TRBD2
J gene: TRBJ2-2
CDR3 protein: CASSLGLAGYGELFF
CDR3 DNA: TGCGCCAGCAGCTTGGGACTAGCGGGATACGGGGAGCTGTTTTTT

V gene: TRBV6-5
clone size: .
D gene: TRBD1
J gene: TRBJ1-2
CDR3 protein: CASSPATGGNGYTF
CDR3 DNA: TGTGCCAGCAGTCCCGCGACAGGGGGCAATGGCTACACCTTC

V gene: TRBV4-1
clone size: .
D gene: .
J gene: TRBJ1-6
CDR3 protein: CASSRGREDSPLHF
CDR3 DNA: TGCGCCAGCAGCCGCGGCAGGGAGGATTCACCCCTCCACTTT